A single sample is the source of the 8 T cell receptor beta chains below, sequenced in a study of blood T cell repertoires in COVID-19. The repertoire was sequenced with immunoSEQ multiplex PCR; TCRdb's copy has only in-frame clones and lacks some. The sample yields 27,000 or so clones, 65% to 90% seen once. The sequenced sample consisted of peripheral blood. The receptors here all came from a man aged 70 or older with active COVID-19.

The gene calls are TRBV25-1 and TRBJ2-3, with 7 bases identical to TRBD2. The CDR3 extends over 16 amino acids. Germline values: CDR1 MGHDK, CDR2 SYGVNS. Trimming at V came to 1 base and at J to 2 bases, leaving 6 bases not matched to a gene. The CDR3 protein is CASSEWASGYTDTQYF. CDR3 coding DNA: TGTGCCAGCAGTGAATGGGCTAGCGGTTACACAGATACGCAGTATTTT.

The chain is built from TRBV24-1 and TRBJ2-1; D ambiguous. V gave up 3 bases and J gave up 5 bases, with 7 bases separating them. The length of the CDR3 is 13 residues. The germline V gene encodes CDR1 KGHDR and CDR2 SFDVKD. CDR3 loop: CATSDPSHNEQFF. The CDR3 nucleotides are TGTGCCACCAGTGATCCCAGTCACAATGAGCAGTTCTTC.

The V and J genes are TRBV5-6 and TRBJ1-1, with TRBD1 matching over 8 bases. With 2 bases clipped from V and 4 bases from J, the junction kept 7 bases outside the gene matches. The CDR3 contains 15 residues. The germline V gene encodes CDR1 SGHDT and CDR2 YYEEEE. The CDR3 DNA sequence: TGTGCCAGCAGCTTCCTAGGGACAGGACCCACTGAAGCTTTCTTT. This translates into CASSFLGTGPTEAFF.

V usage is TRBV7-6 and J usage is TRBJ1-1, with D uncertain. V was shortened by 3 bases and J by 5 bases, with 13 bases between the two germline ends. Germline lookup yields CDR1 SGHVS and CDR2 FNYEAQ. This CDR3 region has 14 residues. The CDR3, as DNA: TGTGCCAGCAGCTTCGGGAATCGGGGAACTGAAGCTTTCTTT. Its protein is CASSFGNRGTEAFF.

V usage is TRBV7-3 and J usage is TRBJ2-2, with TRBD2 matching 8 bases. Germline V gene sequence: CDR1 SGHTA, CDR2 FQGTGA. The CDR3 is 15 amino acids. The ends lost 1 base at V and 10 bases at J; junction bases unmatched: 8. Here the CDR3 reads CASSLISGGSAELFF. Written as DNA, the CDR3 is TGTGCCAGCAGCTTAATAAGCGGGGGATCCGCGGAGCTGTTTTTT.

The chain is built from TRBV4-2 and TRBJ1-5; D is unclear. The V and J ends lost 0 bases and 3 bases respectively, with 15 bases between them. There are 17 residues in the CDR3. CDR1 LGHNA and CDR2 YNFKEQ come from the germline V gene. The CDR3 loop is CASSQDPPTENNQPQHF. The CDR3 DNA sequence: TGTGCCAGCAGCCAAGATCCTCCCACAGAAAACAATCAGCCCCAGCATTTT.

The chain joins TRBV27 to TRBJ1-1, with D tentatively TRBD1 (5 bases). V was pared by 5 bases and J by 4 bases, with 14 bases between. Germline lookup yields CDR1 MNHEY and CDR2 SMNVEV (reference sequence). The CDR3 sequence is 14 residues long. The chain's CDR3 is CASSQQGHGTEAFF. The DNA for the CDR3 is TGTGCCAGCAGTCAACAAGGACATGGCACTGAAGCTTTCTTT.

This CDR3 is CASSLRTSGGVNEQFF. As DNA, the CDR3 is TGTGCCAGCAGCCTCCGGACTAGCGGGGGGGTCAATGAGCAGTTCTTC. The chain is built from TRBV11-3 and TRBJ2-1, with 15 bases lining up with TRBD2. The length of the CDR3 is 16 residues. With 5 bases clipped from V and 6 bases from J, the junction kept 5 bases outside the gene matches. Germline lookup yields CDR1 SGHNT and CDR2 YENEEA. Full variable domain (rest looked up from reference TRBV11-3 and TRBJ2-1): EAGVVQSPRYKIIEKKQPVAFWCNPISGHNTLYWYLQNLGQGPELLIRYENEEAVDDSQLPKDRFSAERLKGVDSTLKIQPAELGDSAVYLCASSLRTSGGVNEQFFGPGTRLTVL.